Included here is one TCR beta chain sequence, with context. These data originate in a study of blood T cell repertoires in COVID-19. About the study: Nucleic acid was either cDNA or gDNA, and it came from T cells, B-cell-depleted T cells, or PBMCs.

In the original processing: Nucleated cell number was recorded as an estimate derived from reference gene primer amplification. Libraries were prepared by immunoSEQ multiplex PCR; TCRdb keeps only in-frame clonotypes and omits some of them. That table is the source of V, J and clone size, and D and trimming were worked out from the DNA. The sample contains about 74,000 clones, around nine tenths of which appear only once. The CDR3 runs 15 residues. Germline V gene lookup returns CDR1 SGDLS and CDR2 YYNGEE. The germline V and J ends were trimmed by 3 bases and 2 bases, with 14 bases remaining between them.

The sequence was obtained from a man in his forties or fifties with acute or convalescent COVID-19. The chain couples TRBV9 to TRBJ2-5, with D tentatively TRBD1 (6 bases). The sample comprised peripheral blood. The CDR3: CASSADRDKQETQYF. The CDR3 DNA reads as TGTGCCAGCAGCGCCGACCGGGACAAACAAGAGACCCAGTACTTC. Full variable domain (missing parts from reference TRBV9 and TRBJ2-5): DSGVTQTPKHLITATGQRVTLRCSPRSGDLSVYWYQQSLDQGLQFLIQYYNGEERAKGNILERFSAQQFPDLHSELNLSSLELGDSALYFCASSADRDKQETQYFGPGTRLLVL.